This T cell receptor beta chain was identified in a study of T cells after yellow fever vaccination. This clonotype was seen at least ten times. The germline V gene has CDR1 LNHNV and CDR2 YYDKDF (reference sequence). V gave up 0 bases and J gave up 9 bases, with 9 bases separating them. CDR3 length equals 12 residues. It was through 5'RACE template switching that TCR cDNA was made, with a universal primer site and UMIs added. In TCRdb, the 5' RACE reads were re-called with MiXCR into one record per CDR3 protein. This repertoire shows under 300,000 distinct CDR3 sequences, 6.9% found once; its top ten account for more than 0.8%.

Specimen: CD4+ T cells sorted from PBMCs, collected 15 days after the yellow fever booster vaccination. This sequence was found in a man aged 25 to 40 who received the YFV17D yellow fever vaccine. The V call is TRBV15, the J call TRBJ2-7; possibly TRBD1 or TRBD2 for D (6 bases each). The CDR3 reads CATSRDGGGQYF. CDR3 in DNA: TGTGCCACCAGCAGAGACGGGGGCGGGCAGTACTTC. Combining the CDR3 with reference TRBV15 and TRBJ2-7 gives the whole variable domain DAMVIQNPRYQVTQFGKPVTLSCSQTLNHNVMYWYQQKSSQAPKLLFHYYDKDFNNEADTPDNFQSRRPNTSFCFLDIRSPGLGDTAMYLCATSRDGGGQYFGPGTRLTVT.